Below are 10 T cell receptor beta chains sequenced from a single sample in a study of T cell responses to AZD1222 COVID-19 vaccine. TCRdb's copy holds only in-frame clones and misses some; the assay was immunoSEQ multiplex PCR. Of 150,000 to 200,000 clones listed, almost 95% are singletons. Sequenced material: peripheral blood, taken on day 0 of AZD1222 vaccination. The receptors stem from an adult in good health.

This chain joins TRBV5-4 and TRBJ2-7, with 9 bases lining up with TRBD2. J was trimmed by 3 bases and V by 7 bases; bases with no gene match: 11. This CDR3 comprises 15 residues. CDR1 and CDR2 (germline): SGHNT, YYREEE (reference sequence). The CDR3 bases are TGTGCCAGCTCGAACCCGGGACTAGCAGTCTACGAGCAGTACTTC. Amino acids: CASSNPGLAVYEQYF.

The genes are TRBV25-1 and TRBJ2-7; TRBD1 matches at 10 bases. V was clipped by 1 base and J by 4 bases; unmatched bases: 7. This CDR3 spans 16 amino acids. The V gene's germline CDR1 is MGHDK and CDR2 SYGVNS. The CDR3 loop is CASSEFKTGGPYEQYF. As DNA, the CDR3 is TGTGCCAGCAGTGAATTCAAGACAGGGGGCCCGTACGAGCAGTACTTC.

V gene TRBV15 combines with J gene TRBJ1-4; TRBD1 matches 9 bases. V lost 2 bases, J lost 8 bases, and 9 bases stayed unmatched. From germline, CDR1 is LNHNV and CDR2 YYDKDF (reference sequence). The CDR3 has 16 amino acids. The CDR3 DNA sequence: TGTGCCACCAGCAGACCCCCCGGGACAGGGACAGAAAAACTGTTTTTT. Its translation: CATSRPPGTGTEKLFF.

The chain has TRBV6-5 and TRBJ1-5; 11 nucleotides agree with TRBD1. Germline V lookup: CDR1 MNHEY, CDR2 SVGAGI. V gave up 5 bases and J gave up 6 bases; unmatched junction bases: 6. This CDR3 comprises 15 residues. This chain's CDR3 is CASSTGTGGFQPQHF. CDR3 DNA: TGTGCCAGCAGTACCGGGACAGGGGGGTTTCAGCCCCAGCATTTT.

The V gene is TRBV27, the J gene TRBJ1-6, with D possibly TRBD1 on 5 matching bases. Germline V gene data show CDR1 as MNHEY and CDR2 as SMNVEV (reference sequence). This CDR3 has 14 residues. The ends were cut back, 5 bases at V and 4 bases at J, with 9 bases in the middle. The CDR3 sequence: CASSQTGYNSPLHF. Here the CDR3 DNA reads TGTGCCAGCAGTCAAACAGGTTATAATTCACCCCTCCACTTT.

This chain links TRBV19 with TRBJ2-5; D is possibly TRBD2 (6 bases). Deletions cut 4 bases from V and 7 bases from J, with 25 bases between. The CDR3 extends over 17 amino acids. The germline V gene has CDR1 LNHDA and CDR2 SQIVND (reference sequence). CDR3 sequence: CASSTAVTKGLRRTQYF. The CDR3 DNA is TGTGCCAGTAGTACGGCGGTGACGAAGGGACTTCGGAGGACCCAGTACTTC.

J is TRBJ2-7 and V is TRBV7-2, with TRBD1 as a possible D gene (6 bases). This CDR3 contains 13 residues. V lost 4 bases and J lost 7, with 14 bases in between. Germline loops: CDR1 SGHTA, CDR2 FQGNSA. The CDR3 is CASSYKQGGEQYF. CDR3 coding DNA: TGTGCCAGCAGCTACAAACAGGGCGGGGAGCAGTACTTC.

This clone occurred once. The DNA for the CDR3 is TGTGCCAGCAGTGGGCGGACCCCTCAGCCCCAGCATTTT. Its translation is CASSGRTPQPQHF. The chain combines TRBV28 with TRBJ1-5; D is unclear. There are 13 residues in the CDR3. Germline CDR1 MDHEN, CDR2 SYDVKM. V lost 5 bases to trimming and J lost 6 bases, with 11 bases between them.

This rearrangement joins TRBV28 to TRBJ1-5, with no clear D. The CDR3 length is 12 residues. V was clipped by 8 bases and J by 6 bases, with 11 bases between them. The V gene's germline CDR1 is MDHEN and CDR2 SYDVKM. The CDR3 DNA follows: TGTGCCAGCCGAGGGCAACCTCAGCCCCAGCATTTT. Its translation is CASRGQPQPQHF.

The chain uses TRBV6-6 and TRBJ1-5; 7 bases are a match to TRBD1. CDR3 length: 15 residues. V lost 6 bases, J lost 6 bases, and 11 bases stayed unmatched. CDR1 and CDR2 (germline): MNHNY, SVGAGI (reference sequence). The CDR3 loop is CASRRGTVFVQPQHF. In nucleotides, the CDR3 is TGTGCCAGCAGACGTGGGACAGTCTTCGTTCAGCCCCAGCATTTT.